The rows below give T cell receptor beta chains drawn from one sample of a study of blood T cells in healthy people across ages. TCRdb reprocessed the 5' RACE reads via MiXCR and lists one record per CDR3 protein. This table has over 500,000 distinct CDR3 sequences, over 40% appearing once. Sequenced sample: blood. Receptor source: a woman of 80 years or more in good health. Each CDR3 is given with its conserved first and last residue. Each record gives: D gene, J gene, clone size, V gene, CDR3 DNA, CDR3 protein. The D gene is left open where the match is weak. Expanded clones are given a class, and other clones once, few, many or no size at all.

>NA|TRBJ1-1|NA|TRBV28
TGTGCCAGCAGTAATGGGGGGCTGACCACTGAAGCTTTCTTT
CASSNGGLTTEAFF
>TRBD2|TRBJ2-3|once|TRBV7-7
TGTGCCAGCAGCTTAGCAGCGGGGGGGCAAGATACGCAGTATTTT
CASSLAAGGQDTQYF
>NA|TRBJ2-2|NA|TRBV25-1
TGTGCCAGCAGAGTGAATGGCATCACCGGGGAGCTGTTTTTT
CASRVNGITGELFF
>NA|TRBJ2-1|NA|TRBV12-3/TRBV12-4
TGTGCCAGCAGTTCGTTTTACCTGGAGCAGTTCTTC
CASSSFYLEQFF
>NA|TRBJ1-1|NA|TRBV6-5
TGTGCCAGCAGTTACAGAACGGATTTGACGAACACTGAAGCTTTCTTT
CASSYRTDLTNTEAFF
>TRBD1|TRBJ1-4|NA|TRBV5-1
TGCGCCAGCAGCTTGGCCACAGGGGCTGGGCGTCTTAATGAAAAACTGTTTTTT
CASSLATGAGRLNEKLFF
>TRBD1|TRBJ2-5|NA|TRBV4-1
TGCGCCAGCAGAAACCCGGGACAGGGGGCTTATGGGCAGTACTTC
CASRNPGQGAYGQYF
>NA|TRBJ2-5|NA|TRBV6-2/TRBV6-3
TGTGCCAGCAGTTACGGGGGCGACGTGGCCCAGTACTTC
CASSYGGDVAQYF
>NA|TRBJ2-3|NA|TRBV19
TGTGCCAGCAGGCCAAGTGGGACCCTCAGTCCTGCAGATACGCAGTATTTT
CASRPSGTLSPADTQYF
>NA|TRBJ2-6|NA|TRBV15
TGTGCCACCAGCAGAGATGGCACCTCTAGGGCCAACGTCCTGACTTTC
CATSRDGTSRANVLTF
>NA|TRBJ2-7|NA|TRBV24-1
TGTGCCACCAGTGATGACCCAGGGGCTAACGAGCAGTACTTC
CATSDDPGANEQYF
>TRBD2|TRBJ2-5|many|TRBV5-1
TGCGCCAGCAGCTTTCGGACTAGCGGGAGAGAGACCCAGTACTTC
CASSFRTSGRETQYF
>TRBD1|TRBJ1-2|many|TRBV12-3/TRBV12-4
TGTGCCAGCACCCCTTCCCCGGCAGGGGGGGTCGATGGCTACACCTTC
CASTPSPAGGVDGYTF
>NA|TRBJ2-7|NA|TRBV9
TGTGCCAGCAGCGCGACTATGGACACAACCCAGTACTTC
CASSATMDTTQYF
>TRBD2|TRBJ2-5|NA|TRBV15
TGTGCCACCAGCCCAACTAGCGGGCAAGAGACCCAGTACTTC
CATSPTSGQETQYF
>NA|TRBJ2-5|many|TRBV10-3
TGTGCCATCAGTGAGACCAGGGTGGAGACCCAGTACTTC
CAISETRVETQYF
>TRBD1|TRBJ2-7|NA|TRBV6-2/TRBV6-3
TGTGCCAGCAGCGATAGACAGGGGGCTTACGAGCAGTACTTC
CASSDRQGAYEQYF
>NA|TRBJ2-4|NA|TRBV12-3/TRBV12-4
TGTGCCAGCAGTTTAGGGGGCAGGGCGAACATTCAGTACTTC
CASSLGGRANIQYF
>NA|TRBJ1-1|few|TRBV3-1
TGTGCCAGCAGCCAACACGAAACAGAGAACACTGAAGCTTTCTTT
CASSQHETENTEAFF
>TRBD1|TRBJ1-1|NA|TRBV12-3/TRBV12-4
TGTGCCAGCAGTCAACAGGGGTTGACTGAAGCTTTCTTT
CASSQQGLTEAFF
>NA|TRBJ2-1|many|TRBV12-3/TRBV12-4
TGTGCCAGCAGTTTACAGCGGCAGAGGGCTGAGCAGTTCTTC
CASSLQRQRAEQFF
>TRBD1|TRBJ2-7|NA|TRBV11-2
TGTGCCAGCAGCTTAAGACAGGGGCTATCCTACGAGCAGTACTTC
CASSLRQGLSYEQYF
>NA|TRBJ1-1|NA|TRBV7-9
TGTGCCAGCAGCTGGGCCAGGAGGACTGAAGCTTTCTTT
CASSWARRTEAFF
>NA|TRBJ1-2|NA|TRBV20-1
TGCAGTGCTAGTCGGGGGGGAACGGACGGCTACACCTTC
CSASRGGTDGYTF
>NA|TRBJ2-1|NA|TRBV3-1
TGTGCCAGCAGCCAAGATCGTGCTAGCAGCGAGCAGTTCTTC
CASSQDRASSEQFF
>NA|TRBJ2-7|NA|TRBV3-1
TGTGCCAGCAGCCAAGGGGTGGGGTGGTACGAGCAGTACTTC
CASSQGVGWYEQYF
>TRBD1|TRBJ2-1|once|TRBV9
TGTGCCAGCAGCGACGGGACAGGATCCAATGAGCAGTTCTTC
CASSDGTGSNEQFF
>NA|TRBJ2-3|few|TRBV4-1
TGCGCCAGCAGCCGCCTGGACACCTCAGATACGCAGTATTTT
CASSRLDTSDTQYF
>NA|TRBJ2-2|many|TRBV15
TGTGCCACCAGCAAAAAGAACACCGGGGAGCTGTTTTTT
CATSKKNTGELFF
>NA|TRBJ1-2|NA|TRBV4-3
TGCGCCAGCAGCCAAGAAATGACAGGCCCGCTCCATGGCTACACCTTC
CASSQEMTGPLHGYTF
>NA|TRBJ2-1|once|TRBV7-9
TGTGCCAGCAGCTTTGACATGAGCTCCTACAATGAGCAGTTCTTC
CASSFDMSSYNEQFF
>TRBD1|TRBJ1-1|few|TRBV11-1
TGTGCCAGCAGACAGGGGAACTCCAACACTGAAGCTTTCTTT
CASRQGNSNTEAFF
>NA|TRBJ2-1|NA|TRBV2
TGTGCCAGCAGTGAGGGGAGTGAGCAGTTCTTC
CASSEGSEQFF
>NA|TRBJ1-2|NA|TRBV5-1
TGCGCCAGCAGCTTGGTTTTAAATACCATCAGCATGGGAGGCTACACCTTC
CASSLVLNTISMGGYTF
>NA|TRBJ2-2|few|TRBV20-1
TGCAGTGCTAGAGATGTGAACACCGGGGAGCTGTTTTTT
CSARDVNTGELFF
>NA|TRBJ1-4|many|TRBV29-1
TGCAGCCCCAGGAAGGAACTGTTTTTT
CSPRKELFF
>NA|TRBJ2-3|once|TRBV29-1
TGCAGCGTTGAAGATAGTTTGCGGGCCCGCACAGATACGCAGTATTTT
CSVEDSLRARTDTQYF
>TRBD2|TRBJ2-1|NA|TRBV30
TGTGCCTGGAGTGGGGCGGGCGGGGGTGATTACAATGAGCAGTTCTTC
CAWSGAGGGDYNEQFF
>NA|TRBJ2-7|NA|TRBV20-1
TGCAGTGCCGTCTCTGGACAAGTCTCATACTACGAGCAGTACTTC
CSAVSGQVSYYEQYF
>TRBD2|TRBJ2-5|NA|TRBV5-5
TGTGCCAGCAGCTCCGGACTAGCGGGGTCACAAGAGACCCAGTACTTC
CASSSGLAGSQETQYF
>NA|TRBJ1-1|few|TRBV18
TGTGCCAGCTCACCAGGCAAGGGAGACACTGAAGCTTTCTTT
CASSPGKGDTEAFF
>NA|TRBJ2-3|many|TRBV10-3
TGTGCCATTAGTTCCGGGCGCGATACGCAGTATTTT
CAISSGRDTQYF
>NA|TRBJ1-1|NA|TRBV5-1
TGCGCCAGCAGCTTGAGAGCCGGTGACAACACTGAAGCTTTCTTT
CASSLRAGDNTEAFF
>TRBD2|TRBJ2-5|NA|TRBV29-1
TGCAGCGTCGGGACTAAAGAGACCCAGTACTTC
CSVGTKETQYF
>NA|TRBJ1-5|NA|TRBV6-2/TRBV6-3
TGTGCCAGCAGTTACGTGAGGGATAATCAGCCCCAGCATTTT
CASSYVRDNQPQHF
>NA|TRBJ2-5|NA|TRBV10-3
TGTGCCATCAGTGAGTTGGAACAGGGTTTTGAAGAGACCCAGTACTTC
CAISELEQGFEETQYF
>NA|TRBJ2-4|NA|TRBV7-2
TGTGCCAGCAGCCCAAACCCGGACCGCGGCAAAAACATTCAGTACTTC
CASSPNPDRGKNIQYF
>NA|TRBJ2-4|many|TRBV20-1
TGCAGTGCTAGCTGGATTTCGAGGGCCAAAAACATTCAGTACTTC
CSASWISRAKNIQYF